This TCR beta chain came from a study of control samples from healthy donors and cancer patients. V lost 2 bases to trimming and J lost 6 bases; unmatched junction nucleotides: 2. The CDR3 totals 13 residues. The germline gives CDR1 SGHTA, CDR2 FQGTGA. Sequenced by immunoSEQ multiplex PCR; TCRdb stores in-frame clones only, minus some. The sample holds 180,000 or so clones, around 92% seen once. This sequence was found in a woman aged 25 to 45 in good health. Material: blood. The V and J genes are TRBV7-3 and TRBJ1-2, with 8 bases aligning to TRBD1. CDR3 sequence (DNA): TGTGCCAGCAGCTTATTACAGGGGGATGGCTACACCTTC. Translating it yields CASSLLQGDGYTF.